This T cell receptor beta chain is drawn from a study of long-term antiretroviral therapy in people with HIV. Points from the study as a whole: Clonotypes expanded prior to ART showed repertoire dominance at all sampled time points. An increase in diversity followed ART, yet levels stayed below transplant donor controls. From the mid-2000s to the late 2010s, blood was obtained, possibly while participants received older ART regimens.

Investigators performed immunoSEQ version v3.0 at survey level. 40,000-50,000 T-cell genomes per sample were the sequencing target. The repertoire was sequenced with immunoSEQ multiplex PCR; TCRdb's copy has only in-frame clones and lacks some. In the table there are about 39,000 clones, roughly 87% of which are singletons. Concerning this clone itself: The antigen remains unidentified.

The germline V gene has CDR1 MRHNA and CDR2 SNTAGT. With 7 bases removed from V and 5 bases from J, the gap between germline ends came to 10 bases. The CDR3 contains 12 residues. The sample consisted of unsorted PBMCs, taken 0.6 years after starting antiretroviral therapy. The chain joins TRBV6-4 to TRBJ2-3, with a possible D match to TRBD2 (5 bases). This receptor was taken from a young man with HIV. In DNA form, the CDR3 reads TGTGCCAGCACTTTGAGCGGAGATACGCAGTATTTT. Translation: CASTLSGDTQYF.